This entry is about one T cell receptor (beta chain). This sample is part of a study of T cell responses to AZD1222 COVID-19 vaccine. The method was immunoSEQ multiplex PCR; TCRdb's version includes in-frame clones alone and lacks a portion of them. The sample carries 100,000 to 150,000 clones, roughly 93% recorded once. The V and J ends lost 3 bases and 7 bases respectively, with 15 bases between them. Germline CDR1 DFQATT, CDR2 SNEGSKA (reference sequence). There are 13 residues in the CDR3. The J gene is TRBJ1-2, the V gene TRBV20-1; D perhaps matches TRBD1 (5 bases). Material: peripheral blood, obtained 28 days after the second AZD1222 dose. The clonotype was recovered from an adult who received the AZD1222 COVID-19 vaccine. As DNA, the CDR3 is TGCAGTGCTAGTCGGGCCAGGGAGAGTGGCTACACCTTC. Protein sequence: CSASRARESGYTF.